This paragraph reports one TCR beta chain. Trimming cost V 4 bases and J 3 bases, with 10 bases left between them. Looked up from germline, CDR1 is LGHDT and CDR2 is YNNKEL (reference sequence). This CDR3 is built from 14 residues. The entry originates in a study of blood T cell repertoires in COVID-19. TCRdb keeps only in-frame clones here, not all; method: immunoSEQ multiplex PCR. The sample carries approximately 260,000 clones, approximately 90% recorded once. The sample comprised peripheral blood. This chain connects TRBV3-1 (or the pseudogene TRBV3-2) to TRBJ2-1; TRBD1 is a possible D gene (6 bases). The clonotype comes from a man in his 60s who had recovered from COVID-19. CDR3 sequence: CASSLGTIYNEQFF. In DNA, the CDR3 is TGTGCCAGCAGCCTCGGGACAATCTACAATGAGCAGTTCTTC.